This T cell receptor (beta chain) was captured in a study of T cells in Graves' hyperthyroidism and ophthalmopathy. Broader study findings: Model predictions of ophthalmopathy came a median 6.5 months before onset. Clonotypes that were expanded in thyroid above 0.001 mostly appeared in blood too. The authors' 13 V-J model separated ophthalmopathy from stable hyperthyroidism.

Many counts were recorded for this clonotype. What it binds is not known. Using RNA transcripts as the source, TCR beta CDR3 regions were amplified. When the TCR CDR3 underwent first-round RT-PCR, the HTBI primer set was used. TCRdb ran MiXCR on the multiplex PCR reads and lists one entry per CDR3 protein. The sample shows hundreds of thousands of distinct CDR3 sequences, roughly 13% of them seen only once. The study left out patients who had uncontrolled infection, other autoimmune disease, pregnancy or lactation. This TCR derives from a woman aged 40-49 years with Graves' ophthalmopathy. Sequenced sample: blood.

CDR3 region: CASRQLAGPYEQYF. The CDR3 DNA is TGTGCCAGCAGGCAACTAGCGGGGCCCTACGAGCAGTACTTC. The rearrangement uses TRBV6-1 and TRBJ2-7; 10 bases match TRBD2. The germline V gene has CDR1 MNHNS and CDR2 SASEGT. This CDR3 contains 14 residues. Trimming cost V 6 bases and J 2 bases; bases outside gene matches: 4.